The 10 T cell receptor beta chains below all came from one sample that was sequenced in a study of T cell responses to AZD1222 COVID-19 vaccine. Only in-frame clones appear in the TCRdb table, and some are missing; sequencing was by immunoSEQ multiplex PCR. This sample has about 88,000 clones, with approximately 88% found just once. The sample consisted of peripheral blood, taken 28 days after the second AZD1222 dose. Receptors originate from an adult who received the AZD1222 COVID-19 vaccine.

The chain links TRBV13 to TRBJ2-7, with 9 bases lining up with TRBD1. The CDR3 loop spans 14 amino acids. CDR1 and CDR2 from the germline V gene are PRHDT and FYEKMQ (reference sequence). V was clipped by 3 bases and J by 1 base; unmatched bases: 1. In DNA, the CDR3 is TGTGCCAGCAGCTTTGGGACAGGGTCCTACGAGCAGTACTTC. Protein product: CASSFGTGSYEQYF.

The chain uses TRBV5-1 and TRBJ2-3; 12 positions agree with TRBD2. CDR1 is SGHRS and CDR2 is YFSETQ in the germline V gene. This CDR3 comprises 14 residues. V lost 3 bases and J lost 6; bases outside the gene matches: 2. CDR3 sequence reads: CASSSGTSGDTQYF. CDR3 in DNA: TGCGCCAGCAGCTCCGGGACTAGCGGGGATACGCAGTATTTT.

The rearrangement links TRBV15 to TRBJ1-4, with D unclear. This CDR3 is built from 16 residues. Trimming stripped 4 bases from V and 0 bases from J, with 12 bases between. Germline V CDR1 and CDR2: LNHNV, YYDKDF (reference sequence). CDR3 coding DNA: TGTGCCACCAGCAAAAGTGGCGGGGCAACTAATGAAAAACTGTTTTTT. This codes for CATSKSGGATNEKLFF.

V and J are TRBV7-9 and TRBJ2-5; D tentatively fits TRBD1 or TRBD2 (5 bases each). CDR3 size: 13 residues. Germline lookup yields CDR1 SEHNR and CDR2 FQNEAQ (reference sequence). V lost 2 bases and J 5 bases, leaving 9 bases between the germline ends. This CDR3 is CASSLRGAETQYF. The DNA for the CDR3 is TGTGCCAGCAGCTTAAGAGGGGCCGAGACCCAGTACTTC.

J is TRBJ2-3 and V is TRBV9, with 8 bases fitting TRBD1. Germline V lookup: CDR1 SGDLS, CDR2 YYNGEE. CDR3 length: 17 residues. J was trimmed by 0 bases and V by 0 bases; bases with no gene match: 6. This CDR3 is CASSVAPQGASTDTQYF. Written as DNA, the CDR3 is TGTGCCAGCAGCGTAGCTCCTCAGGGGGCTAGCACAGATACGCAGTATTTT.

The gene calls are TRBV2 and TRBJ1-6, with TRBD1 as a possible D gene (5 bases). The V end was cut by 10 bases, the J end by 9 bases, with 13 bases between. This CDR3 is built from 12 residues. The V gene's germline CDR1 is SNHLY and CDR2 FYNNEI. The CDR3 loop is CATYSGFSPLHF. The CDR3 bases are TGTGCCACCTACTCAGGGTTTTCACCCCTCCACTTT.

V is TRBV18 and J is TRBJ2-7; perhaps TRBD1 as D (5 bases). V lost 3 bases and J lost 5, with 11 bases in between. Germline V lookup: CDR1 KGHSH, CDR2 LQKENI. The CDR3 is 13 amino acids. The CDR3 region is CASSPPARDEQYF. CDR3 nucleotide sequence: TGTGCCAGCTCACCGCCGGCCAGGGACGAGCAGTACTTC. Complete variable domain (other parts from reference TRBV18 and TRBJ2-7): NAGVMQNPRHLVRRRGQEARLRCSPMKGHSHVYWYRQLPEEGLKFMVYLQKENIIDESGMPKERFSAEFPKEGPSILRIQQVVRGDSAAYFCASSPPARDEQYFGPGTRLTVT.

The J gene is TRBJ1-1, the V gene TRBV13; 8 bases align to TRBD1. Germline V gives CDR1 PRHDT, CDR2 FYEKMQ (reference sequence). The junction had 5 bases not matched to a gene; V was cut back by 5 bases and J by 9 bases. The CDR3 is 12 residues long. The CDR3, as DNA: TGTGCCAGCAGCCCCAGACAGGGGAAAGCTTTCTTT. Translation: CASSPRQGKAFF.

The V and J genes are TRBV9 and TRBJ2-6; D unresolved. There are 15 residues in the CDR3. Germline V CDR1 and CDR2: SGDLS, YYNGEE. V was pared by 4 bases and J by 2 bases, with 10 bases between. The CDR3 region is CASSTQSTGANVLTF. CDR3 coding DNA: TGTGCCAGCAGCACCCAGTCGACTGGGGCCAACGTCCTGACTTTC.

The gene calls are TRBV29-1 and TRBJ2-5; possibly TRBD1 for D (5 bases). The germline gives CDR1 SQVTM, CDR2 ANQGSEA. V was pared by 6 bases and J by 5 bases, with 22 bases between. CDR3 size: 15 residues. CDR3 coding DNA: TGCAGCGTGACCCAGCCCGGGTCTTGGGGCGAGACCCAGTACTTC. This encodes CSVTQPGSWGETQYF.